This T cell receptor beta chain emerged from a study of beta chain features in type 1 diabetes (dated by TCRdb to the late 2010s). In terms of the full investigation: No differences in mean age, gender distribution, total cell number or subset yield were found between patients and healthy donors. A total of 85 million to 110 million sorted cells were examined across all samples, and RNA yield correlated strongly with the number of cells per subset. The study compared TCRB repertoires of sorted circulating CD4+ T cell subsets between recently diagnosed type 1 diabetes patients and matched healthy donors. Regulatory and stem cell-like memory subsets were isolated from only 8 patients and roughly 8 healthy donors, whereas naive and central memory subsets came from all 30 or so donors.

Paper-wide results and their limitations: Shorter templates might have been favored by PCR, but patient and control samples were amplified and corrected together, so both groups would have been affected equally by any skew. Naive, central memory and regulatory TCRB repertoires appeared to be more similar among patients than among healthy donors. Patients with type 1 diabetes made fewer insertions and deleted more nucleotides at VDJ recombination sites, implying thymic rearrangement abnormalities. Because small numbers of individuals were included in the HLA sub-analyses, any influence of HLA type on TCRB rearrangement was left unresolved. Because cDNA rather than genomic DNA was sequenced, highly expressing activated cells could have been over-represented, although no difference in activation and CD3 levels was found between groups. In all four CD4+ subsets, TCRB CDR3 length was moderately but significantly shorter in type 1 diabetes patients.

From each donor, a single peripheral blood sample of 100 to 150 mL on average was drawn into heparinised tubes. A BD FACSAria II was used to sort naive, central memory, regulatory and stem cell-like memory CD4+ T cells with a panel that included CD45RO, CCR7, CD25, CD127, CD95 and CD27. Purity was above 95% for every sorted population. PBMCs were separated immediately by Lymphoprep density gradient centrifugation and were stained directly, without being cultured. Samples were stained and sorted in pairs, with one healthy donor and one patient per experiment, so that batch effects were minimized. All of the isolated RNA was reverse transcribed with the High Capacity cDNA Reverse Transcription Kit, so expressed TCRB transcripts were sequenced. Deep immunoSEQ sequencing was performed on naive, central memory and regulatory T cell samples, with an average of roughly 3.6 million total reads per sample. Sorted cells were lysed in RLT buffer and RNA was extracted with DNase-treated RNeasy Micro or Mini kits, depending on cell number. Each cell subset was processed separately to prevent cross-contamination, with patient and healthy donor samples processed together. The immunoSEQ multiplex PCR was used to amplify TCRB sequences from cDNA, yielding 87-bp fragments that span the CDR3 region. Sequencing of the amplicons was performed on the Illumina HiSeq platform. As for the original processing: Synthetic template baselines were used to correct PCR bias computationally, reads within Hamming distance 2 were collapsed, and singletons that could not be merged were discarded. Reads were aligned to IMGT to assign V, D and J genes, CDR3 length, and insertions or deletions at six rearrangement sites. Within each subset, clonotype counts were normalized to sorted cell number, after which true diversity and Gini coefficients were computed with the tcR R package. Repertoire sharing was quantified using the overlap coefficient calculated on TCRB nucleotide sequences. The table comes from immuneACCESS by way of TCRdb, which keeps in-frame sequences with V and J called. Part of the clones is missing from these tables; in studies checked, under half for an unresolved V gene and the rest for unknown reasons. That table is the source of V, J and clone size, and D and trimming were worked out from the DNA. The sample table records around 340,000 clones; about a tenth of these occur just once. The ten largest clones capture roughly 1% of the sample.

The CDR3 runs 14 amino acids, cysteine and phenylalanine included. This entry keeps only the CDR3 DNA: 42 bases, framed from base 1. CDR1 MGHDK and CDR2 SYGVNS are derived from the germline V gene. V sheds 3 bases and J sheds 2 bases, leaving 9 bases between their ends. This clone turned up a few times. Its binding antigen is unknown. Qualities for individual bases were not recorded, and no much larger clone is one base off. Recombination connected TRBV25-1 to TRBJ2-3; TRBD1 is perhaps the D gene, given 5 matching bases. The sample consisted of central memory CD4+ T cells from blood. The source is a man in his thirties or forties with type 1 diabetes. The encoded CDR3 is CASSDAGSTDTQYF. The DNA sequence is given as TGTGCCAGCAGTGATGCAGGGTCCACAGATACGCAGTATTTT.